The source of this T cell receptor (beta chain) is a study of blood T cells in healthy people across ages. The use of a sample-barcoded 5' primer and a J-beta primer mix characterized a second PCR of about 6 to 11 cycles. A single record per CDR3 protein comes from TCRdb applying MiXCR to the 5' RACE reads. There are about 1.5 million distinct CDR3 sequences in the sample; roughly 45% occur only once, and roughly 8.2% lies in the top ten. The sample holds a few counts of this clonotype. This receptor was taken from a woman in her late teens or twenties in good health. The specimen was blood.

The CDR3 region is CASTEAGYQETQYF. CDR3 coding DNA: TGTGCCAGCACCGAAGCGGGGTATCAAGAGACCCAGTACTTC. V gene TRBV7-9 combines with J gene TRBJ2-5, with 7 bases aligning to TRBD2. CDR1 and CDR2 (germline): SEHNR, FQNEAQ (reference sequence). V trimming: 7 bases; J trimming: 2 bases; junction bases outside the gene matches: 7. The CDR3 covers 14 residues. Based on the CDR3 plus reference TRBV7-9 and TRBJ2-5, the full variable domain is DTGVSQNPRHKITKRGQNVTFRCDPISEHNRLYWYRQTLGQGPEFLTYFQNEAQLEKSRLLSDRFSAERPKGSFSTLEIQRTEQGDSAMYLCASTEAGYQETQYFGPGTRLLVL.